Sequencing of this T cell receptor beta chain was carried out in a study of T cell changes during pregnancy in multiple sclerosis. V was pared by 0 bases and J by 4 bases, with 6 bases of the junction left unmatched. The CDR3 has 16 residues. CDR1 and CDR2 from the germline V gene are SGHVS and FNYEAQ. The method was immunoSEQ multiplex PCR; TCRdb's version includes in-frame clones alone and lacks a portion of them. The repertoire includes about 52,000 clones, over 85% of them detected once, and 0.35% to 0.45% sits in the top ten. The specimen was CD4+ T cells from peripheral blood mononuclear cells, collected before pregnancy. The source is a female donor with multiple sclerosis, enrolled in a pregnancy study. This chain joins TRBV7-6 and TRBJ2-3; 8 nucleotides align to TRBD2. The CDR3 loop reads CASSLAPAGVADTQYF. The DNA of the CDR3 is TGTGCCAGCAGCTTAGCCCCAGCGGGAGTCGCAGATACGCAGTATTTT.